The clone carrying this T cell receptor beta chain was observed a handful of times. Its matching antigen is unknown. The data were taken from a study of post-analysis software for immune sequencing data. Unique molecular identifiers were carried by the TCR beta cDNA libraries. Using its own MiXCR run on the PCR reads, TCRdb lists one record per CDR3 protein. Here the sample spans approximately 730,000 distinct CDR3 sequences, 25% to 30% being singletons. CDR3 length equals 15 residues. With 6 bases clipped from V and 10 bases from J, the junction kept 10 bases outside the gene matches. Study outcomes and limitations: Relative to controls, patients had about five TRBV segments at higher frequency, with TRBV5-6, TRBV5-1 and TRBV20-1 among these.

This chain links TRBV12-3 or TRBV12-4 with TRBJ2-1, with 12 bases that match TRBD1. The specimen sequenced was blood. The receptor's source is a girl between 10 and 17 years old with multiple sclerosis. As DNA, the CDR3 is TGTGCCAGCAGCCCCGGGACAGGGGGCCACCGGGAGCAGTTCTTC. Its translation: CASSPGTGGHREQFF.